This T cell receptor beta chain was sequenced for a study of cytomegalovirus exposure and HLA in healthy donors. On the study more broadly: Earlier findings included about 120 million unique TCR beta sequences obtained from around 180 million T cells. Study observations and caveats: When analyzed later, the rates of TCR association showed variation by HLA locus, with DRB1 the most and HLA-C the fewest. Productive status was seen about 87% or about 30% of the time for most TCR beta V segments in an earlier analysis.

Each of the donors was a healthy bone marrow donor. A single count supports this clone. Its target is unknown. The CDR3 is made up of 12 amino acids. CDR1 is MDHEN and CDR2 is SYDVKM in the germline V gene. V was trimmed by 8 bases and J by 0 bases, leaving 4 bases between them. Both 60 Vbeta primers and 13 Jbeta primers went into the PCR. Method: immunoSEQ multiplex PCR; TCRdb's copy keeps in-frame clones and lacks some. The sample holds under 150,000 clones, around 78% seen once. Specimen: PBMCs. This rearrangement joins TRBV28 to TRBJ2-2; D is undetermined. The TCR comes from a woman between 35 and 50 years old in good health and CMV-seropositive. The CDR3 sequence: CASQANTGELFF. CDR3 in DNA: TGTGCCAGCCAGGCGAACACCGGGGAGCTGTTTTTT.